This T cell receptor (beta chain) was sequenced in a study of cytomegalovirus exposure and HLA in healthy donors. V lost 2 bases and J lost 5, with 7 bases in between. CDR1 and CDR2 (germline): SGHRS, YFSETQ. The CDR3 spans 13 residues. General study results and limits: The study labeled 150 to 200 TCR beta chains cytomegalovirus-associated. Despite most TCR sequences being rare, some public TCRs occurred in many donors. Cytomegalovirus status was reportedly diagnosed by the classifier with high specificity and sensitivity.

Data came from immunoSEQ multiplex PCR; TCRdb stores just in-frame clones and leaves some out. Of hundreds of thousands of clones in the sample, roughly 87% were seen once. It was the approximately 130-subject validation cohort, separate from the roughly 700-subject first cohort, to which the donors belonged. In the case of this clone: Its antigen is unknown.

Input material: PBMCs. The TCR comes from a young man in good health and CMV-seropositive. The chain has TRBV5-1 and TRBJ1-4; TRBD1 might be the D (5 bases). Here the CDR3 DNA reads TGCGCCAGCAGCTTCGGGGGGAATGAAAAACTGTTTTTT. As protein: CASSFGGNEKLFF.